This T cell receptor beta chain is drawn from a study of follicular helper T cells after annual influenza vaccination. The germline V gene has CDR1 SQVTM and CDR2 ANQGSEA. This CDR3 is 12 amino acids long. V lost 1 base to trimming and J lost 6 bases, with 9 bases between them. Study-wide points: Successive annual vaccinations recalled a recurrent oligoclonal ICOS+CD38+ cTfh response with influenza-specific clonotypes.

Described time point: 2015-2016 season, 7 days after influenza vaccination. Per time point, roughly 40-110 mL of blood was sampled. With respect to this clone: No antigen is known for it.

Here immunoSEQ multiplex PCR was the method, and the copy in TCRdb shows in-frame clones only, minus some. Of fewer than 7,500 clones in the sample, 70% to 90% are singletons; the top ten hold around 0.69%. The J gene is TRBJ1-2, the V gene TRBV29-1; no clear D. The TCR sequence derives from an adult who received the influenza vaccine. The specimen comprised CXCR5+ CD38- circulating T follicular helper cells from blood, sampled 7 days after influenza vaccination. The subset: circulating Tfh, non-naive CD4+CXCR5+PD-1+ (ICOS+CD38+ or ICOS-CD38-). The CDR3 loop reads CSVEGVGHGYTF. The CDR3 bases are TGCAGCGTTGAAGGCGTCGGTCATGGCTACACCTTC.